This passage covers 19 T cell receptor beta chains from one sample sequenced in a study of blood T cell repertoires in COVID-19. Assay used: immunoSEQ multiplex PCR; TCRdb lists only in-frame clones, some missing. The repertoire holds about 80,000 clones, with roughly 88% as singletons. Material: peripheral blood. These receptors all come from an elderly woman with acute or convalescent COVID-19.

This chain joins TRBV23-1 and TRBJ1-1; the match to TRBD1 covers 8 bases. TRBV23-1 is marked as an open reading frame, function uncertain. This CDR3 spans 13 amino acids. DNA of the CDR3: TGCGCAGGACAGGGCGACAGGAACACTGAAGCTTTCTTT. Translated, it gives CAGQGDRNTEAFF.

The chain combines TRBV16 with TRBJ1-2; 9 nucleotides line up with TRBD1. Germline V gene sequence: CDR1 KGHSY, CDR2 FQNENV. The CDR3 runs to 15 residues. The junction had 4 bases not matched to a gene; V was cut back by 3 bases and J by 2 bases. CDR3 in DNA: TGTGCCAGCAGCCAGAAAGGACAGGGGAACTATGGCTACACCTTC. This gives the protein CASSQKGQGNYGYTF. Combining the CDR3 with reference TRBV16 and TRBJ1-2 gives the whole variable domain GEEVAQTPKHLVRGEGQKAKLYCAPIKGHSYVFWYQQVLKNEFKFLISFQNENVFDETGMPKERFSAKCLPNSPCSLEIQATKLEDSAVYFCASSQKGQGNYGYTFGSGTRLTVV.

CDR3 bases: TGTGCCAGCCAGCACAGGGAGGGTACTGAAGCTTTCTTT. This sequence encodes CASQHREGTEAFF. The chain joins TRBV6-5 to TRBJ1-1, with a tentative D call TRBD1 (6 bases). The CDR3 is 13 amino acids. Per the germline V gene, CDR1 is MNHEY and CDR2 is SVGAGI. The V end lost 8 bases, the J end lost 5 bases, and 15 bases lay between the germline ends.

The rearrangement uses TRBV3-1 (or the pseudogene TRBV3-2) and TRBJ2-2; D is ambiguous. V lost 2 bases to trimming and J lost 4 bases, with 11 bases between them. CDR3 length: 15 residues. Germline loops: CDR1 LGHDT, CDR2 YNNKEL (reference sequence). The CDR3 nucleotides are TGTGCCAGCAGCCAACGACAAGTCGGCACCGGGGAGCTGTTTTTT. It is translated as CASSQRQVGTGELFF.

The J gene is TRBJ1-6, the V gene TRBV10-3, with D hard to call. The germline V gene has CDR1 ENHRY and CDR2 SYGVKD. Trimming removed 2 bases at V and 7 bases at J, with 15 bases between. The CDR3 consists of 16 residues. CDR3 coding DNA: TGTGCCATCAGTGAGAATATGGGCAGGCGAAATTCACCCCTCCACTTT. Translation gives CAISENMGRRNSPLHF.

The chain has TRBV6-5 and TRBJ2-7, with no clear D. The CDR3 is 14 residues long. V was cut by 5 bases and J by 3 bases, with 14 bases left in between. The germline V gene has CDR1 MNHEY and CDR2 SVGAGI. The CDR3 sequence: CASSLGGEGYEQYF. CDR3 DNA: TGTGCCAGCAGTCTTGGCGGAGAAGGCTACGAGCAGTACTTC.

The count of this clone is one. The chain employs TRBV11-1 and TRBJ1-1, with 7 bases aligning to TRBD1. Germline values: CDR1 SGHAT, CDR2 FQDESV (reference sequence). V lost 5 bases, J lost 1 base, and 7 bases stayed unmatched. The CDR3 consists of 15 residues. Here the CDR3 DNA reads TGTGCCAGCAGCCCAACGACAGGGCAGAACACTGAAGCTTTCTTT. This gives the protein CASSPTTGQNTEAFF.

V is TRBV30 and J is TRBJ1-1; no reliable D call. From germline, CDR1 is GTSNPN and CDR2 SVGIG (reference sequence). Trimming took 2 bases from V and 7 from J, leaving 11 bases between them. This CDR3 contains 12 residues. The CDR3 region is CAWSRGLIEAFF. In nucleotides, the CDR3 is TGTGCCTGGAGTCGAGGCCTAATTGAAGCTTTCTTT.

The chain couples TRBV19 to TRBJ2-3; maybe TRBD1 (5 bases). The CDR3 runs 15 residues. V was trimmed by 3 bases and J by 0 bases, leaving 10 bases between them. Germline loops: CDR1 LNHDA, CDR2 SQIVND (reference sequence). The DNA for the CDR3 is TGTGCCAGTAGTATCTCAGGGCCTAGCACAGATACGCAGTATTTT. The encoded protein is CASSISGPSTDTQYF.

This chain uses TRBV7-2 with TRBJ2-5; 8 bases fit TRBD1. The J segment lost 2 bases and the V segment lost 3 bases, leaving 8 bases of the junction unmatched. The CDR3 runs to 16 residues. The V gene's germline CDR1 is SGHTA and CDR2 FQGNSA. CDR3 sequence: CASSFSRGQGQETQYF. CDR3 nucleotides: TGTGCCAGCAGCTTCAGCCGCGGACAGGGACAAGAGACCCAGTACTTC.

The V gene is TRBV27, the J gene TRBJ1-5, with D unclear. V lost 3 bases, J lost 6 bases, and 9 bases lay in between. This CDR3 is built from 13 residues. CDR1 and CDR2 from the germline V gene are MNHEY and SMNVEV (reference sequence). CDR3 residues: CASSFLAGQPQHF. The CDR3 DNA is TGTGCCAGCAGTTTCCTCGCAGGTCAGCCCCAGCATTTT.

The V gene is TRBV3-1 (or the pseudogene TRBV3-2), the J gene TRBJ2-7, with 9 bases lining up with TRBD1. The CDR3 loop spans 13 amino acids. Germline CDR1 reads LGHDT; CDR2 reads YNNKEL (reference sequence). V lost 6 bases to trimming and J lost 4 bases; unmatched junction nucleotides: 4. CDR3 residues: CASSLDRGYEQYF. CDR3 coding DNA: TGTGCCAGCAGTTTAGACAGGGGGTACGAGCAGTACTTC.

This clone was detected once. This sequence joins TRBV6-2 or TRBV6-3 and TRBJ1-1; 8 bases match TRBD1. After removal of 2 bases from V and 5 bases from J, the junction contained 4 bases not matched to a gene. Per the germline V gene, CDR1 is MNHEY and CDR2 is SVGEGT. The CDR3 is 14 amino acids. DNA for the CDR3: TGTGCCAGCAGTTACGACAGGGGTCGGACTGAAGCTTTCTTT. Amino acids: CASSYDRGRTEAFF.

The rearrangement uses TRBV2 and TRBJ2-2; TRBD2 might be the D (5 bases). V lost 8 bases and J 2 bases, leaving 12 bases between the germline ends. This CDR3 spans 14 amino acids. Looked up from germline, CDR1 is SNHLY and CDR2 is FYNNEI. The CDR3 here is CASSSDSNTGELFF. The CDR3 region has the DNA TGTGCCAGCTCCTCGGACTCTAACACCGGGGAGCTGTTTTTT. Looking up the rest from reference TRBV2 and TRBJ2-2 gives the full variable domain: EPEVTQTPSHQVTQMGQEVILRCVPISNHLYFYWYRQILGQKVEFLVSFYNNEISEKSEIFDDQFSVERPDGSNFTLKIRSTKLEDSAMYFCASSSDSNTGELFFGEGSRLTVL.

V usage is TRBV9 and J usage is TRBJ2-1, with D possibly TRBD1 on 6 matching bases. The CDR3 runs 13 residues. Looked up from germline, CDR1 is SGDLS and CDR2 is YYNGEE. V gave up 2 bases and J gave up 8 bases, with 11 bases separating them. CDR3 DNA sequence: TGTGCCAGCAGCGTCGGGACAACATATGAGCAGTTCTTC. Translated, it gives CASSVGTTYEQFF.

The chain has TRBV9 and TRBJ2-5; possibly TRBD1 for D (5 bases). Germline V lookup: CDR1 SGDLS, CDR2 YYNGEE. Trimming took off 3 bases at V and 2 bases at J, with 17 bases between the two ends. The CDR3 length is 16 residues. The CDR3 region has the DNA TGTGCCAGCAGCGCCCAGGGAATTAAACCTCAAGAGACCCAGTACTTC. Its translation is CASSAQGIKPQETQYF.

The chain is built from TRBV25-1 and TRBJ2-1; 10 positions agree with TRBD2. CDR1 MGHDK and CDR2 SYGVNS come from the germline V gene. The CDR3 runs to 14 residues. Unmatched junction bases numbered 6, after V lost 5 bases and J lost 8 bases. The CDR3 sequence is CASSRASGSYEQFF. CDR3 in DNA: TGTGCCAGCAGTAGGGCTAGCGGGAGCTATGAGCAGTTCTTC.

The chain links TRBV5-4 to TRBJ1-2; 8 nucleotides agree with TRBD1. The CDR3 runs to 20 residues. The trim removed 2 bases at V and 0 bases at J, leaving 18 bases unmatched. CDR1 and CDR2 (germline): SGHNT, YYREEE (reference sequence). In DNA form, the CDR3 reads TGTGCCAGCAGCTTTGGTCGCGGTCCGGGACAGGCCCAAGCTAACTATGGCTACACCTTC. Protein: CASSFGRGPGQAQANYGYTF.

This chain connects TRBV4-2 to TRBJ1-2, with 9 bases that match TRBD1. Per the germline V gene, CDR1 is LGHNA and CDR2 is YNFKEQ. This CDR3 has 15 amino acids. J lost 4 bases, V lost 0 bases, and 3 bases had no gene match. CDR3 DNA: TGTGCCAGCAGCCAAGATCTGGGACAGGGCTATGGCTACACCTTC. Translating gives CASSQDLGQGYGYTF.